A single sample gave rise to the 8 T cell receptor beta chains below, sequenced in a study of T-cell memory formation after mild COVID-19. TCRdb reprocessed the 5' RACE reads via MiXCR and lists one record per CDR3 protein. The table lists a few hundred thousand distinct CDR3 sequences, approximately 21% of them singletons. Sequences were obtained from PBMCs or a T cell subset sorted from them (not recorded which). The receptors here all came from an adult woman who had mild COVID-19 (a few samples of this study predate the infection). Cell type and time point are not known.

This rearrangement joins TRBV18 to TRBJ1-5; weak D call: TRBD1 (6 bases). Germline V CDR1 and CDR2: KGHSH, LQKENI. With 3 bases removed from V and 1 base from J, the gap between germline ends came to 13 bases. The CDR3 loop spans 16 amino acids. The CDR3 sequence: CASSPGGRTSNQPQHF. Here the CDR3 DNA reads TGTGCCAGCTCACCGGGGGGGCGGACGAGCAATCAGCCCCAGCATTTT.

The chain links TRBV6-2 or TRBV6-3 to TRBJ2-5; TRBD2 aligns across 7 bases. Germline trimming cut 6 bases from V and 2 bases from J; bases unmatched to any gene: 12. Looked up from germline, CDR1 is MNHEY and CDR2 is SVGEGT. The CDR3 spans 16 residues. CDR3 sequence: CASRTLAGLGQETQYF. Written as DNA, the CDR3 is TGTGCCAGCAGGACCTTAGCGGGCTTAGGACAAGAGACCCAGTACTTC.

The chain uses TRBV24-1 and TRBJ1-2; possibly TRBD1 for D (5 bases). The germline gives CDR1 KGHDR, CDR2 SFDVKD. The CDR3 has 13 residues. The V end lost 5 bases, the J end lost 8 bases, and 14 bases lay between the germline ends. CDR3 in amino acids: CATSVQDRAGYTF. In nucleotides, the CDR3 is TGTGCCACCAGTGTACAGGATCGAGCGGGCTACACCTTC.

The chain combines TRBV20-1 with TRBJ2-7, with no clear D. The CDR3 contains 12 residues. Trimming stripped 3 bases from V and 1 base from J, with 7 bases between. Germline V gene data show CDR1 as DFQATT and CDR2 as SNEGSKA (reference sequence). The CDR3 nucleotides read TGCAGTGCTAGCAGCCTGTCCTACGAGCAGTACTTC. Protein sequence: CSASSLSYEQYF.

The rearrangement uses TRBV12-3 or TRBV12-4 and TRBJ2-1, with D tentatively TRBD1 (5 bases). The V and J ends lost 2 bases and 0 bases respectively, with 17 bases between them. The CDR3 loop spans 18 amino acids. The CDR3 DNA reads TGTGCCAGCAGTTTACCCAGCCACGTGCAGGGCTCCTACAATGAGCAGTTCTTC. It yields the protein CASSLPSHVQGSYNEQFF.

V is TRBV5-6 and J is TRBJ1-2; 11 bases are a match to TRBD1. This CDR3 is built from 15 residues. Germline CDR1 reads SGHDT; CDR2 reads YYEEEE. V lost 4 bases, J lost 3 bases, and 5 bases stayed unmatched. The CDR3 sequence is CASSIGQGAYYGYTF. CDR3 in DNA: TGTGCCAGCAGCATCGGACAGGGGGCTTACTATGGCTACACCTTC. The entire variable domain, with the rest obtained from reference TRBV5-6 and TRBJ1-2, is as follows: DAGVTQSPTHLIKTRGQQVTLRCSPKSGHDTVSWYQQALGQGPQFIFQYYEEEERQRGNFPDRFSGHQFPNYSSELNVNALLLGDSALYLCASSIGQGAYYGYTFGSGTRLTVV.

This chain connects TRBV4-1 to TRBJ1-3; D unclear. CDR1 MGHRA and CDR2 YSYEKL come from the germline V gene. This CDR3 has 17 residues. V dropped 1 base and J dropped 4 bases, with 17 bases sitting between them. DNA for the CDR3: TGCGCCAGCAGCCAAGTTGGGAGGGAACCCCACGGAAACACCATATATTTT. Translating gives CASSQVGREPHGNTIYF.

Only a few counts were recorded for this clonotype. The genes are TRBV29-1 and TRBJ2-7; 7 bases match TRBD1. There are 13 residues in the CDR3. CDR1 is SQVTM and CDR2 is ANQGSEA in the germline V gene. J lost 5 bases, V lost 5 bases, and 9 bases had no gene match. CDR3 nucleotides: TGCAGCGTTAGGACAGGTCTTTTGAACGAGCAGTACTTC. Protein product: CSVRTGLLNEQYF.